This section outlines one T cell receptor beta chain sequence together with its context. Antigen unknown. TCRdb's table, derived via immunoSEQ multiplex PCR, lists solely in-frame clones and lacks some. The sample comprises 750,000 to 1,000,000 clones, 80% to 95% of which are singletons, and 20% to 30% rests with the top ten. Selected positively for CCR7 and CD45RO-negative, naive CD8 cells excluded terminally differentiated effector memory CD45RA+ cells. Donors were healthy HIV-negative adults without recently reported acute infections or vaccinations. Germline assignment: CDR1 MDHEN and CDR2 SYDVKM. V was pared by 6 bases and J by 6 bases, with 6 bases of the junction left unmatched. This CDR3 is 14 amino acids long. This sample is part of a study of shared clonotypes between healthy human individuals. Study-level findings and limits: The represented genetic and exposure-history diversity was limited by the small number of donors. Generally, estimated richness proved larger in naive subsets than it did in memory subsets.

The sequenced sample consisted of naive CD8+ T cells sorted from blood. The clonotype comes from a man aged 25 to 40 in good health. The chain recombines TRBV28 with TRBJ2-1, with 9 bases matching TRBD2. The CDR3 sequence: CASRTLAGPNEQFF. For the CDR3, the DNA is TGTGCCAGCAGAACACTAGCGGGCCCCAATGAGCAGTTCTTC.